Listed below are T cell receptor beta chains from one sample, sequenced in a study of beta chain features in type 1 diabetes. The table came from immunoSEQ multiplex PCR; TCRdb's copy has only in-frame clones and leaves some out. The table lists some 100,000 clones, 40% of them singletons. Specimen: stem cell memory CD4+ T cells from blood. The source of these receptors is a woman aged 18-35 years in good health. The CDR3 runs from the conserved cysteine through the conserved F or W. Fields, in order: clone size, D gene, V gene, J gene, CDR3 DNA, CDR3 protein. The D gene is left open where the match is weak. Only some rows state a clone size, as once, few, many or a class for expanded clones.

NA,NA,TRBV6-5,TRBJ2-7,TGTGCCAGCAGTGGCCGTGGAGTCGGGCAGTACTTC,CASSGRGVGQYF
NA,TRBD2,TRBV5-1,TRBJ2-3,TGCGCCAGCAGCTTGCTAGCGGGTCTCGAAAATACGCAGTATTTT,CASSLLAGLENTQYF
once,NA,TRBV5-4,TRBJ2-5,TGTGCCAGCAGCCTGGCCAGGATTCAAGAGACCCAGTACTTC,CASSLARIQETQYF
once,TRBD2,TRBV4-2,TRBJ2-2,TGTGCCAGCAGCCCCTCGACTAGCGGCAACACCGGGGAGCTGTTTTTT,CASSPSTSGNTGELFF
few,TRBD2,TRBV7-9,TRBJ2-1,TGTGCCAGCAGCCCCCGAACTAGCGCCTCCTACAATGAGCAGTTCTTC,CASSPRTSASYNEQFF
NA,TRBD1,TRBV15,TRBJ1-5,TGTGCCACCAGCAGAGATAAGGGGGCAGGGGGACGGCCCCAGCATTTT,CATSRDKGAGGRPQHF
NA,TRBD1,TRBV2,TRBJ1-5,TGTGCCAGCAGTGCTTTACAGGGGGCGATTCAGCCCCAGCATTTT,CASSALQGAIQPQHF
NA,NA,TRBV28,TRBJ2-2,TGTGCCAGCAGGGAGGTGACCGGGGAGCTGTTTTTT,CASREVTGELFF
NA,TRBD2,TRBV6-6,TRBJ2-1,TGTGCCAGCAGTCCCCGACTAGCGGGAGGGAGTGAGCAGTTCTTC,CASSPRLAGGSEQFF
NA,NA,TRBV27,TRBJ1-1,TGTGCCAGCAGTTTTCATTTGAACACTGAAGCTTTCTTT,CASSFHLNTEAFF
NA,NA,TRBV6-1,TRBJ1-2,TGTGCCAGCAGGACGACAGGCTCTAACTATGGCTACACCTTC,CASRTTGSNYGYTF
once,NA,TRBV6-6,TRBJ1-1,TGTGCCAGCAGTTTGGGGGGGCCCACTGAAGCTTTCTTT,CASSLGGPTEAFF
NA,NA,TRBV4-1,TRBJ1-2,TGCGCCAGCAGCCAAGTAACCCTTCCCGCTGCGGGCGGCTACACCTTC,CASSQVTLPAAGGYTF
NA,TRBD1,TRBV9,TRBJ2-7,TGTGCCAGCAGCGTAGTGCCCGGGACAGGGGTCGAGCAGTACTTC,CASSVVPGTGVEQYF
few,TRBD1,TRBV7-6,TRBJ2-1,TGTGCCAGCAGTTTCACCGGGACAGGGGAAAATGAGCAGTTCTTC,CASSFTGTGENEQFF
few,NA,TRBV7-2,TRBJ2-7,TGTGCCAGCAGCTTAGCGGGACTCGAGTACGAGCAGTACTTC,CASSLAGLEYEQYF
NA,TRBD1,TRBV28,TRBJ1-2,TGTGCCAGCAGTTCACCCGGGACAGGGAAAGGCAGTGGCTACACCTTC,CASSSPGTGKGSGYTF
NA,NA,TRBV28,TRBJ2-7,TGTGCCAGCAGTCCGGGCATGGTGGGGCTTCTAAGGCAGTACTTC,CASSPGMVGLLRQYF
few,NA,TRBV5-1,TRBJ1-1,TGCGCCAGCAGCTTAGAGACAGGTTCGGCTGAAGCTTTCTTT,CASSLETGSAEAFF
NA,NA,TRBV2,TRBJ2-7,TGTGCCAGCAGTGTTGGCAGGCACGTCTACGAGCAGTACTTC,CASSVGRHVYEQYF
few,TRBD1,TRBV6-1,TRBJ1-5,TGTGCCAGCAGTGCTGGACAGGGGGCATCGGCCCAGCATTTT,CASSAGQGASAQHF
NA,NA,TRBV15,TRBJ2-5,TGTGCCACCAGCAGAGGGGCCTACCAAGAGACCCAGTACTTC,CATSRGAYQETQYF
NA,TRBD1,TRBV11-3,TRBJ1-1,TGTGCCAGCAGCTCCCGTCACAGGGGTCAGAACACTGAAGCTTTCTTT,CASSSRHRGQNTEAFF
NA,NA,TRBV19,TRBJ2-5,TGTGCCAGTAGTATATTTGGCGGGATCGGGGAGACCCAGTACTTC,CASSIFGGIGETQYF
NA,TRBD2,TRBV4-1,TRBJ2-1,TGCGCCAGCAGCCAAGAACTAGCGGGAGTTCGGGAGCAGTTCTTC,CASSQELAGVREQFF
few,TRBD2,TRBV4-1,TRBJ2-3,TGCGCCAGCAGCCAAGATTTCTCTAGCGGGAGAGTGACAGATACGCAGTATTTT,CASSQDFSSGRVTDTQYF
few,NA,TRBV14,TRBJ2-6,TGTGCCAGCAGCCACTACTCTGGGGCCAACGTCCTGACTTTC,CASSHYSGANVLTF
NA,TRBD1,TRBV11-2,TRBJ2-3,TGTGCCAGCAGTCCGGGACAGTTCACAGATACGCAGTATTTT,CASSPGQFTDTQYF
NA,NA,TRBV7-2,TRBJ1-1,TGTGCCAGCAGCTTAGCGTCTACAGGGCGGACCACTGAAGCTTTCTTT,CASSLASTGRTTEAFF
few,NA,TRBV2,TRBJ1-1,TGTGCCAGCAGTGAAGAGGCAGGGGTGAACACTGAAGCTTTCTTT,CASSEEAGVNTEAFF
few,TRBD1,TRBV19,TRBJ1-5,TGTGCCAGTAGTATTAGACAGAGGACAGGGGGGAACAATCAGCCCCAGCATTTT,CASSIRQRTGGNNQPQHF
few,NA,TRBV4-1,TRBJ2-1,TGCGCCAGCAGCACCCGGGACAATTACAATGAGCAGTTCTTC,CASSTRDNYNEQFF
NA,NA,TRBV25-1,TRBJ2-7,TGTGCCAGCAGCAGAGGGGGGGTGTACTTC,CASSRGGVYF
NA,TRBD1,TRBV11-2,TRBJ2-7,TGTGCCAGCAGCTTAGAAACAAGGGGGCCCTACGAGCAGTACTTC,CASSLETRGPYEQYF
few,NA,TRBV14,TRBJ1-2,TGTGCCAGCAGCCGACTCTCCTCAGCTAACTATGGCTACACCTTC,CASSRLSSANYGYTF